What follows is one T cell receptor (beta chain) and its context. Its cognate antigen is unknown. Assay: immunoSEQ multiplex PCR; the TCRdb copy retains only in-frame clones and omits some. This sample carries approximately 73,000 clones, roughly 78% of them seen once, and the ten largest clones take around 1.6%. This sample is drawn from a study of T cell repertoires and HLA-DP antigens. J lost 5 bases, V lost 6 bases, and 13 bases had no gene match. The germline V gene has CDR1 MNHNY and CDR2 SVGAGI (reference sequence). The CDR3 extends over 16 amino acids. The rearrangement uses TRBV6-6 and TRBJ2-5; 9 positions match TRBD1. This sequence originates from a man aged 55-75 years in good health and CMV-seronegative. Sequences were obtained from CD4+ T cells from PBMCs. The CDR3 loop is CASRPAQTGGRETQYF. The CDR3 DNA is TGTGCCAGCAGGCCAGCCCAGACAGGGGGAAGGGAGACCCAGTACTTC.